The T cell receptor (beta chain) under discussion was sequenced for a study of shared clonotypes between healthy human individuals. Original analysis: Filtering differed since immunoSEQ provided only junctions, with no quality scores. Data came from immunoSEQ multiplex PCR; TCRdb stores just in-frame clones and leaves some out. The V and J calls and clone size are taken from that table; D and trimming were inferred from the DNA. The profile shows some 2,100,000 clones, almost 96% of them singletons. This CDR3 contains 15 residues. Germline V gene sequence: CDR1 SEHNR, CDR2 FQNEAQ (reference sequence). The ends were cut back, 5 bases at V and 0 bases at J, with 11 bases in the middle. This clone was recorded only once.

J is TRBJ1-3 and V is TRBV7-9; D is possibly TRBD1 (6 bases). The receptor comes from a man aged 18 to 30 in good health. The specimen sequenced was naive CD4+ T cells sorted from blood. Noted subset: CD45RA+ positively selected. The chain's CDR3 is CASSGRTVSGNTIYF. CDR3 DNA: TGTGCCAGCAGCGGGAGGACAGTCTCTGGAAACACCATATATTTT.